The 18 T cell receptor beta chains given below trace back to one sample, sequenced in a study of liver allograft versus peripheral blood T cells. Study summary: Repertoires of T cell receptors in transplanted livers were compared with recipients' peripheral blood repertoires.

TCRdb reanalysed the reads using MiXCR and keeps one entry per CDR3 protein. The table lists thousands of distinct CDR3 sequences, over 15% of them singletons. The receptors were sampled from a human patient who had a liver transplant. The graft donor may have given rise to some T cells.

J is TRBJ1-4 and V is TRBV5-5, with D possibly being TRBD1 (5 bases). Germline V gives CDR1 SGHKS, CDR2 YYEKEE (reference sequence). This CDR3 is 11 amino acids long. The V end was cut by 3 bases, the J end by 8 bases, with 5 bases between. Here the CDR3 reads CASSWGEKLFF. CDR3 bases: TGTGCCAGCAGCTGGGGGGAAAAACTGTTTTTT.

The chain employs TRBV10-2 and TRBJ2-7; 11 bases agree with TRBD1. The CDR3 has 15 residues. The J segment lost 5 bases and the V segment lost 2 bases, leaving 5 bases of the junction unmatched. Germline V lookup: CDR1 WSHSY, CDR2 SAAADI. In DNA form, the CDR3 reads TGCGCCAGCAGTGAGCCATGGACAGGGGGCAACGAGCAGTACTTC. It encodes CASSEPWTGGNEQYF.

This clonotype is judged large. This chain connects TRBV29-1 to TRBJ1-3; perhaps TRBD1 as D (6 bases). Trimming took off 4 bases at V and 4 bases at J, with 14 bases between the two ends. The CDR3 length is 14 residues. Germline CDR1 SQVTM, CDR2 ANQGSEA. Written as DNA, the CDR3 is TGCAGCGTTGGGGCACAGGGTTTCGGAAACACCATATATTTT. Its translation: CSVGAQGFGNTIYF.

The table lists this clonotype with many counts. The chain couples TRBV11-1 to TRBJ1-1; a weak D match, TRBD1 (6 bases). The germline CDR1 and CDR2 sequences are SGHAT and FQDESV (reference sequence). The CDR3 is made up of 14 amino acids. Trimming took 2 bases from V and 6 from J, leaving 13 bases between them. CDR3 residues: CASSLRHRDSEAFF. DNA for the CDR3: TGTGCCAGCAGCTTAAGACACAGGGATTCTGAAGCTTTCTTT.

This clonotype is medium-sized (0.01 to 0.1%) within its sample. The chain carries TRBV15 and TRBJ1-1, with D tentatively TRBD1 (5 bases). CDR1 and CDR2 from the germline V gene are LNHNV and YYDKDF (reference sequence). The CDR3 is 14 amino acids. The V gene lost 1 base and the J gene lost 3 bases, with 9 bases spanning the gap. CDR3 amino acids: CATSRGGGYTEAFF. In DNA, the CDR3 is TGTGCCACCAGCAGAGGTGGGGGGTACACTGAAGCTTTCTTT.

Relative to its sample, this clonotype is medium-sized (0.01 to 0.1%). The genes are TRBV25-1 and TRBJ1-2; D not resolved. The CDR3 runs 14 residues. Germline V gene lookup returns CDR1 MGHDK and CDR2 SYGVNS. V was cut by 4 bases and J by 4 bases, with 13 bases left in between. CDR3 sequence: CASSGAQSLYGYTF. The CDR3 nucleotides are TGTGCCAGCAGTGGAGCACAGTCTCTCTATGGCTACACCTTC.

This clonotype was detected many times. V is TRBV18 and J is TRBJ2-1, with 7 nucleotides matching TRBD2. V shed 3 bases and J 5 bases; nucleotides not matched to a gene: 4. CDR3 length equals 14 residues. Germline assignment: CDR1 KGHSH and CDR2 LQKENI. CDR3 region: CASSPTLADNEQFF. The CDR3 DNA is TGTGCCAGCTCACCTACCCTAGCGGACAATGAGCAGTTCTTC.

The genes are TRBV2 and TRBJ1-2; possible D gene TRBD1, 5 bases. CDR3 length: 13 residues. Trimming removed 6 bases from V and 4 bases from J, with 12 bases in between. The V gene's germline CDR1 is SNHLY and CDR2 FYNNEI. In DNA, the CDR3 is TGTGCCAGCAGCGCGGACATGACCTATGGCTACACCTTC. Protein sequence: CASSADMTYGYTF.

There are a few counts of this clonotype. The V and J genes are TRBV6-5 and TRBJ1-5; D not certain. CDR3 length: 15 residues. With 0 bases removed from V and 0 bases from J, the gap between germline ends came to 6 bases. Germline values: CDR1 MNHEY, CDR2 SVGAGI. The CDR3 DNA follows: TGTGCCAGCAGTTACTCGCTAGATAGCAATCAGCCCCAGCATTTT. It codes for CASSYSLDSNQPQHF.

The chain is built from TRBV11-3 and TRBJ2-1; TRBD1 agrees at 12 bases. Trimming at V came to 3 bases and at J to 8 bases, leaving 5 bases not matched to a gene. This CDR3 region has 15 residues. In germline, CDR1 is SGHNT, CDR2 YENEEA. CDR3 protein: CASSFGTGGLYEQFF. The CDR3 bases are TGTGCCAGCAGCTTCGGGACAGGGGGCTTGTATGAGCAGTTCTTC.

This rearrangement joins TRBV12-5 to TRBJ1-1; a possible D gene is TRBD1 (5 bases). The CDR3 is 15 amino acids. Germline values: CDR1 LGHNT, CDR2 FRNRAP. V was trimmed by 5 bases and J by 3 bases, leaving 16 bases between them. CDR3 amino acids: CASGPGTSIHTEAFF. The DNA of the CDR3 is TGTGCTAGTGGTCCGGGGACGTCAATCCACACTGAAGCTTTCTTT.

The chain links TRBV9 to TRBJ2-1; 10 positions agree with TRBD1. The ends lost 3 bases at V and 9 bases at J; junction bases unmatched: 18. Germline V gives CDR1 SGDLS, CDR2 YYNGEE. There are 18 residues in the CDR3. DNA for the CDR3: TGTGCCAGCAGCGATCGGGGAGACAGGGGGCCTTACAAAGTTGAGCAGTTCTTC. Translated, it gives CASSDRGDRGPYKVEQFF. Drawing the rest from reference TRBV9 and TRBJ2-1, the complete variable domain is DSGVTQTPKHLITATGQRVTLRCSPRSGDLSVYWYQQSLDQGLQFLIQYYNGEERAKGNILERFSAQQFPDLHSELNLSSLELGDSALYFCASSDRGDRGPYKVEQFFGPGTRLTVL.

As concerns this clonotype: A much bigger clone sits one base away, suggesting this may be a read error. The V call is TRBV6-1, the J call TRBJ1-5; D not resolved. CDR1 is MNHNS and CDR2 is SASEGT in the germline V gene. The CDR3 consists of 15 residues. This CDR3 is CASSYKGYSNQPQLF. In DNA, the CDR3 is TGTGCCAGCAGTTACAAGGGTTATAGCAATCAGCCCCAGCTTTTT.

The rearrangement uses TRBV20-1 and TRBJ1-4, with D possibly matching TRBD1 (5 bases). Germline values: CDR1 DFQATT, CDR2 SNEGSKA (reference sequence). The CDR3 has 14 amino acids. V lost 5 bases and J lost 5, with 15 bases in between. In DNA form, the CDR3 reads TGCAGTGCTGCCAGGGTACAAGGCAATGAAAAACTGTTTTTT. It specifies CSAARVQGNEKLFF.

Judged by abundance, this clonotype is medium-sized. V gene TRBV16 combines with J gene TRBJ1-2; possibly TRBD1 for D (5 bases). Germline V gene sequence: CDR1 KGHSY, CDR2 FQNENV. V dropped 0 bases and J dropped 3 bases, with 8 bases sitting between them. This CDR3 region has 14 residues. Here the CDR3 DNA reads TGTGCCAGCAGCCAATCTGGGGGGTACTATGGCTACACCTTC. This gives the protein CASSQSGGYYGYTF.

In the case of this clonotype: Possible read error: a much larger clone is one base away. The CDR3 does not end in the conserved phenylalanine or tryptophan, so this is likely a read error. This chain uses TRBV5-4 with TRBJ2-7; D possibly corresponds to TRBD2 (5 bases). The CDR3 is made up of 15 amino acids. CDR1 SGHNT and CDR2 YYREEE come from the germline V gene (reference sequence). The V end was cut by 1 base, the J end by 4 bases, with 15 bases between. The CDR3 region has the DNA TGTGCCAGCAGCTTGAAGAAGGGCTCGGGGTACGAGCAGTACATC. As protein: CASSLKKGSGYEQYI.

This clonotype rates as medium-sized. This chain joins TRBV7-2 and TRBJ1-1; D might be TRBD1 (5 bases). V dropped 0 bases and J dropped 1 base, with 9 bases sitting between them. The germline gives CDR1 SGHTA, CDR2 FQGNSA. This CDR3 region has 15 residues. CDR3: CASSLAGTANTEAFF. In nucleotides, the CDR3 is TGTGCCAGCAGCTTAGCCGGGACGGCGAACACTGAAGCTTTCTTT.

The CDR3 loop reads CASRSFPGQGSGYTF. DNA for the CDR3: TGTGCCAGCAGGTCATTCCCGGGACAGGGGAGTGGCTACACCTTC. The chain is built from TRBV6-2 or TRBV6-3 and TRBJ1-2, with 10 bases matching TRBD1. The CDR3 length is 15 residues. J was trimmed by 7 bases and V by 6 bases; bases with no gene match: 11. Germline V lookup: CDR1 MNHEY, CDR2 SVGEGT.